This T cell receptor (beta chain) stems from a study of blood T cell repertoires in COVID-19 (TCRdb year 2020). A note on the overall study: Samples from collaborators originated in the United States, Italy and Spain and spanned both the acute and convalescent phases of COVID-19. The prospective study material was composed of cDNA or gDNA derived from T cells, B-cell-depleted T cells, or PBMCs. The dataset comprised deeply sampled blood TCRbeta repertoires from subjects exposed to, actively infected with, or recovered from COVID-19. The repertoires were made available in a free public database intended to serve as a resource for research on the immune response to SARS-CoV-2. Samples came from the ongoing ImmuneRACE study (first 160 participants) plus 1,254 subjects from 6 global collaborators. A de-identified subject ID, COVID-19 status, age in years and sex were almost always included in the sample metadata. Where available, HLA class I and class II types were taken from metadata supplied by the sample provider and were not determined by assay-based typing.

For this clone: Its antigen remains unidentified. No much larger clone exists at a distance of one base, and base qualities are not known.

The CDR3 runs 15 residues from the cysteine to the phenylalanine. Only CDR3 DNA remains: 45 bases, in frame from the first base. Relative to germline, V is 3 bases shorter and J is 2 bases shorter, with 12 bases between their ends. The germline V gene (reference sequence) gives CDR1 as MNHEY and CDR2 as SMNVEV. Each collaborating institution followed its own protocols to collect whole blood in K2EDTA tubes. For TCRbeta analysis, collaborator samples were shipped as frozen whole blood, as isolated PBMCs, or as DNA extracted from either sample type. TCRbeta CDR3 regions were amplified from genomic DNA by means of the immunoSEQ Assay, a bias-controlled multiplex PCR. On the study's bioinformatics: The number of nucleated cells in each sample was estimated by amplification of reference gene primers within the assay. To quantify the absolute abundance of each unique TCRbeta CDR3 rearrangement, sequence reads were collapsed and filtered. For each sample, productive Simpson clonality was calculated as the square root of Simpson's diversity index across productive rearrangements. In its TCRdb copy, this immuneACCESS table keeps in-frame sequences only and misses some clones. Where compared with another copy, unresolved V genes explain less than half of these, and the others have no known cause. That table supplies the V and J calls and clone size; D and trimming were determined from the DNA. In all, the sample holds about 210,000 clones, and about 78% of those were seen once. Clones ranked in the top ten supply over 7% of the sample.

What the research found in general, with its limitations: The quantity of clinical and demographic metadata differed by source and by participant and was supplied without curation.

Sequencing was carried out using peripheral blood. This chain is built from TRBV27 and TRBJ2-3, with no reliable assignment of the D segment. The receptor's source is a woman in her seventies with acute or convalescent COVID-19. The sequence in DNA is TGTGCCAGCAGTTTGTCCCGGGTCACCACAGATACGCAGTATTTT. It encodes CASSLSRVTTDTQYF.